The 29 T cell receptor beta chains in this list originate from one sample, sequenced in a study of cytomegalovirus exposure and HLA in healthy donors. In the PCR, 60 Vbeta and 13 Jbeta primers were used. Clones were sequenced by immunoSEQ multiplex PCR, and TCRdb holds only the in-frame ones, with some missing. Seen here are 130,000 or so clones, around 74% observed once, and the top ten hold over 5%. The sequenced sample was PBMCs. These receptors were collected from a man aged 35 to 55 in good health and CMV-seropositive.

The rearrangement links TRBV4-1 to TRBJ2-3; 8 bases agree with TRBD2. The CDR3 contains 18 residues. After removal of 3 bases from V and 2 bases from J, the junction contained 13 bases not matched to a gene. The germline gives CDR1 MGHRA, CDR2 YSYEKL. This CDR3 is CASSQAKPTSVYTDTQYF. The CDR3 DNA reads TGCGCCAGCAGCCAGGCTAAACCGACTAGCGTATACACAGATACGCAGTATTTT.

This clone has a handful of counts. V is TRBV2 and J is TRBJ1-1; D ambiguous. Germline V gene data show CDR1 as SNHLY and CDR2 as FYNNEI. Trimming removed 4 bases from V and 5 bases from J, with 14 bases in between. The CDR3 length is 14 residues. The CDR3 is CASSVVGSGTEAFF. The CDR3 DNA follows: TGTGCCAGCAGTGTTGTAGGGAGTGGGACTGAAGCTTTCTTT.

This clone has just a few counts. The chain has TRBV2 and TRBJ2-1; 7 bases agree with TRBD2. The ends lost 7 bases at V and 5 bases at J; junction bases unmatched: 5. This CDR3 contains 13 residues. CDR1 is SNHLY and CDR2 is FYNNEI in the germline V gene. For the CDR3, the DNA is TGTGCCAGCAAGGGACTAATCAACAATGAGCAGTTCTTC. It encodes CASKGLINNEQFF.

Turning to this clone: Other DNA sequences of this sample code for an identical CDR3. This chain uses TRBV6-5 with TRBJ2-7; 9 bases agree with TRBD1. This CDR3 region has 15 residues. After removal of 0 bases from V and 4 bases from J, the junction contained 4 bases not matched to a gene. Per germline, CDR1 MNHEY and CDR2 SVGAGI. As DNA, the CDR3 is TGTGCCAGCAGTTACTCCGGGACAGGGAGTTACGAGCAGTACTTC. Translating it yields CASSYSGTGSYEQYF.

The genes are TRBV28 and TRBJ2-3; D might be TRBD1 (6 bases). V dropped 5 bases and J dropped 5 bases, with 17 bases sitting between them. Germline CDR1 and CDR2: MDHEN and SYDVKM. This CDR3 spans 15 amino acids. The CDR3 reads CASSLTTGGIDTQYF. The CDR3 coding sequence is TGTGCCAGCAGTCTTACGACAGGTGGAATAGATACGCAGTATTTT.

V and J are TRBV4-2 and TRBJ2-1; 9 bases are a match to TRBD2. The CDR3 covers 15 residues. Germline assignment: CDR1 LGHNA and CDR2 YNFKEQ. V lost 1 base and J lost 8; bases outside the gene matches: 6. Here the CDR3 reads CASSQGPGLADEQFF. The CDR3 DNA is TGTGCCAGCAGCCAAGGACCGGGACTAGCAGATGAGCAGTTCTTC.

V is TRBV28 and J is TRBJ1-2; D not resolved. This CDR3 is built from 14 residues. V dropped 11 bases and J dropped 4 bases, with 20 bases sitting between them. Germline lookup yields CDR1 MDHEN and CDR2 SYDVKM. CDR3 DNA sequence: TGTGCCTCCACTCCCGGCGGAGAGTTCTATGGCTACACCTTC. This codes for CASTPGGEFYGYTF.

Points on this clone: The same CDR3 can be traced to other DNA sequences in this sample. The chain's CDR3 is CASRIDRATYNQPQHF. The CDR3 region has the DNA TGTGCCAGTAGGATCGACAGGGCCACTTATAATCAGCCCCAGCATTTT. This chain joins TRBV19 and TRBJ1-5; the match to TRBD1 covers 7 bases. J gave up 4 bases and V 6 bases, and 12 bases lay outside the gene matches. The CDR3 totals 16 residues. Germline V gene sequence: CDR1 LNHDA, CDR2 SQIVND (reference sequence).

The V gene is TRBV7-9, the J gene TRBJ1-2, with 9 bases aligning to TRBD1. With V trimmed by 5 bases and J by 7 bases, 8 bases remained unmatched. The CDR3 totals 14 residues. Germline V gene sequence: CDR1 SEHNR, CDR2 FQNEAQ (reference sequence). CDR3 nucleotides: TGTGCCAGCAGCCCGGATGGGACAGGGAGTGGCTACACCTTC. Translation: CASSPDGTGSGYTF.

The rearrangement links TRBV6-1 to TRBJ1-4; 9 nucleotides align to TRBD1. The V and J ends lost 4 bases and 8 bases, in that order; junction bases with no gene match: 11. Germline CDR1 reads MNHNS; CDR2 reads SASEGT. This CDR3 comprises 16 residues. The CDR3 coding sequence is TGTGCCAGCAGTGCACAGCCGGGACAGGGAGGCGAAAAACTGTTTTTT. Protein product: CASSAQPGQGGEKLFF.

This chain's CDR3 is CASSSGWVTPGELFF. CDR3 DNA: TGCGCCAGCAGCTCGGGGTGGGTGACACCCGGGGAGCTGTTTTTT. This chain links TRBV5-1 with TRBJ2-2, with D possibly TRBD2 on 5 matching bases. Trimming removed 3 bases from V and 6 bases from J, with 15 bases in between. The CDR3 runs 15 residues. Germline assignment: CDR1 SGHRS and CDR2 YFSETQ. Complete variable domain (other parts from reference TRBV5-1 and TRBJ2-2): KAGVTQTPRYLIKTRGQQVTLSCSPISGHRSVSWYQQTPGQGLQFLFEYFSETQRNKGNFPGRFSGRQFSNSRSEMNVSTLELGDSALYLCASSSGWVTPGELFFGEGSRLTVL.

The J gene is TRBJ2-1, the V gene TRBV2; unclear D gene. V was clipped by 10 bases and J by 0 bases, with 16 bases between them. Germline-derived CDR1 and CDR2 are SNHLY and FYNNEI. This CDR3 spans 15 amino acids. CDR3 nucleotide sequence: TGTGCCATCCCCCCCCAACGGAGCTCCTACAATGAGCAGTTCTTC. Protein product: CAIPPQRSSYNEQFF.

This clone was detected only once. Other DNA sequences within the sample encode an identical CDR3. The rearrangement joins TRBV29-1 to TRBJ2-3, with 10 bases identical to TRBD1. Germline values: CDR1 SQVTM, CDR2 ANQGSEA. V lost 3 bases to trimming and J lost 2 bases; unmatched junction nucleotides: 2. The CDR3 totals 14 residues. The CDR3 sequence: CSVEGQGYTDTQYF. The CDR3 bases are TGCAGCGTTGAGGGACAGGGGTACACAGATACGCAGTATTTT.

The CDR3 spells CASSLAAGTSSYEQYF. The CDR3 region has the DNA TGCGCCAGCAGCTTGGCCGCCGGGACATCGTCCTACGAGCAGTACTTC. The gene calls are TRBV5-1 and TRBJ2-7; tentative D call: TRBD1 (6 bases). The CDR3 length is 16 residues. Germline V gene lookup returns CDR1 SGHRS and CDR2 YFSETQ. Trimming stripped 0 bases from V and 1 base from J, with 14 bases between. The entire variable domain, with the rest obtained from reference TRBV5-1 and TRBJ2-7, is as follows: KAGVTQTPRYLIKTRGQQVTLSCSPISGHRSVSWYQQTPGQGLQFLFEYFSETQRNKGNFPGRFSGRQFSNSRSEMNVSTLELGDSALYLCASSLAAGTSSYEQYFGPGTRLTVT.

This clone has just a few counts. The chain employs TRBV7-2 and TRBJ1-5; 7 nucleotides agree with TRBD1. Germline V gene data show CDR1 as SGHTA and CDR2 as FQGNSA. V shed 5 bases, J shed 7 bases, and the junction held 8 bases outside the gene matches. The CDR3 is made up of 14 amino acids. In DNA form, the CDR3 reads TGTGCCAGCAGCGCTCCGGGACAGAAACAGCCCCAGCATTTT. This translates into CASSAPGQKQPQHF.

This clone was detected once. The chain joins TRBV5-1 to TRBJ2-1; 9 bases are shared with TRBD2. Germline CDR1 and CDR2: SGHRS and YFSETQ. Trimming removed 7 bases from V and 3 bases from J; junction bases left unmatched: 2. There are 13 residues in the CDR3. The CDR3 is CASQREDYNEQFF. CDR3 DNA: TGCGCCAGCCAGCGGGAGGACTACAATGAGCAGTTCTTC.

This clone was picked up one time. The chain combines TRBV6-1 with TRBJ1-4; TRBD1 is a possible D gene (5 bases). The V gene's germline CDR1 is MNHNS and CDR2 SASEGT. Between the trimmed V and J ends, which lost 2 bases and 6 bases, there was a span of 13 bases. The CDR3 covers 15 residues. The CDR3 here is CASSETEGSYEKLFF. As DNA, the CDR3 is TGTGCCAGCAGTGAAACGGAGGGGTCGTATGAAAAACTGTTTTTT.

This sequence joins TRBV9 and TRBJ2-3; TRBD1 matches at 7 bases. There are 16 residues in the CDR3. The germline CDR1 and CDR2 sequences are SGDLS and YYNGEE. V lost 3 bases, J lost 10 bases, and 17 bases stayed unmatched. The CDR3 DNA reads as TGTGCCAGCAGCGCTACTACAGGGGTCATCACAACCCCGCAGTATTTT. This translates into CASSATTGVITTPQYF.

This chain connects TRBV5-1 to TRBJ2-1, with D possibly being TRBD2 (5 bases). CDR3 length: 15 amino acids. V was clipped by 4 bases and J by 0 bases, with 11 bases between them. Per the germline V gene, CDR1 is SGHRS and CDR2 is YFSETQ. Here the CDR3 DNA reads TGCGCCAGCAGCCCTGCGGGCGGCTCCTACAATGAGCAGTTCTTC. It specifies CASSPAGGSYNEQFF. Combining the CDR3 with reference TRBV5-1 and TRBJ2-1 gives the whole variable domain KAGVTQTPRYLIKTRGQQVTLSCSPISGHRSVSWYQQTPGQGLQFLFEYFSETQRNKGNFPGRFSGRQFSNSRSEMNVSTLELGDSALYLCASSPAGGSYNEQFFGPGTRLTVL.

CDR3: CASSLQGTNTLKAFF. DNA of the CDR3: TGTGCCAGCAGCTTGCAGGGTACCAACACCCTGAAAGCTTTCTTT. The chain employs TRBV7-2 and TRBJ1-1; weak D call: TRBD1 (5 bases). The CDR3 loop spans 15 amino acids. V lost 3 bases and J lost 9, with 20 bases in between. Germline assignment: CDR1 SGHTA and CDR2 FQGNSA.

This clone was found a few times. The chain has TRBV29-1 and TRBJ1-1, with 11 bases lining up with TRBD1. There are 15 residues in the CDR3. The V and J ends lost 2 bases and 4 bases, in that order; junction bases with no gene match: 6. Per the germline V gene, CDR1 is SQVTM and CDR2 is ANQGSEA. The chain's CDR3 is CSVERTGGMATEAFF. The CDR3 DNA reads TGCAGCGTTGAAAGGACAGGGGGCATGGCCACTGAAGCTTTCTTT.

This clone turned up a few times. The chain carries TRBV7-2 and TRBJ1-3; tentative D call: TRBD1 (6 bases). This CDR3 comprises 14 residues. V shed 2 bases and J shed 1 base, with 6 bases lying between them. The germline V gene encodes CDR1 SGHTA and CDR2 FQGNSA. This chain's CDR3 is CASSLTGSGNTIYF. CDR3 nucleotides: TGTGCCAGCAGCTTAACAGGGTCTGGAAACACCATATATTTT.

The chain combines TRBV11-2 with TRBJ1-5, with TRBD1 as a possible D gene (5 bases). CDR1 and CDR2 from the germline V gene are SGHAT and FQNNGV. Between the trimmed V and J ends, which lost 5 bases and 4 bases, there was a span of 18 bases. The CDR3 is 16 amino acids. CDR3 sequence: CASSPGVRGGNQPQHF. The DNA of the CDR3 is TGTGCCAGCAGCCCCGGCGTGAGGGGAGGGAATCAGCCCCAGCATTTT.

The rearrangement links TRBV5-1 to TRBJ2-1; weak D call: TRBD2 (6 bases). From germline, CDR1 is SGHRS and CDR2 YFSETQ. The CDR3 runs 16 residues. The V gene lost 1 base and the J gene lost 4 bases, with 15 bases spanning the gap. The CDR3 reads CASSLRSDYIYNEQFF. The CDR3 DNA reads as TGCGCCAGCAGCTTGAGGTCGGACTACATATACAATGAGCAGTTCTTC. Looking up the rest from reference TRBV5-1 and TRBJ2-1 gives the full variable domain: KAGVTQTPRYLIKTRGQQVTLSCSPISGHRSVSWYQQTPGQGLQFLFEYFSETQRNKGNFPGRFSGRQFSNSRSEMNVSTLELGDSALYLCASSLRSDYIYNEQFFGPGTRLTVL.

This clone was detected a few times. The chain recombines TRBV7-8 with TRBJ2-7; D may be TRBD1 (9 bases). V lost 5 bases to trimming and J lost 3 bases, with 23 bases between them. The CDR3 consists of 17 residues. CDR1 and CDR2 (germline): SGHVS, FQNEAQ. The CDR3 is CASSPRREGQGVYEQYF. Written as DNA, the CDR3 is TGTGCCAGCAGCCCTCGTCGGGAGGGACAGGGCGTCTACGAGCAGTACTTC.

This clone showed up just once. V and J are TRBV10-3 and TRBJ2-3; 8 nucleotides align to TRBD1. The trim removed 10 bases at V and 3 bases at J, leaving 9 bases unmatched. The length of the CDR3 is 14 residues. The germline CDR1 and CDR2 sequences are ENHRY and SYGVKD. CDR3 nucleotide sequence: TGTGCCACCCGTGCTGGACAGGGAACAGATACGCAGTATTTT. Translating gives CATRAGQGTDTQYF.

DNA for the CDR3: TGTGCCAGCAGGGTGGGGGCAGGGTCCGATACGCAGTATTTT. Its translation is CASRVGAGSDTQYF. The V gene is TRBV5-6, the J gene TRBJ2-3, with a weak D call TRBD1 (6 bases). V shed 5 bases and J shed 6 bases, with 16 bases lying between them. Germline V lookup: CDR1 SGHDT, CDR2 YYEEEE. The CDR3 is 14 amino acids.

CDR3 in DNA: TGTGCCAGCAGCTCTTCGACAGGGAAGGGGAATGAAAAACTGTTTTTT. Protein sequence: CASSSSTGKGNEKLFF. The chain is built from TRBV5-4 and TRBJ1-4; 7 nucleotides line up with TRBD1. Germline V lookup: CDR1 SGHNT, CDR2 YYREEE (reference sequence). V lost 3 bases and J lost 5; bases outside the gene matches: 10. CDR3 length: 16 residues.

The chain carries TRBV11-3 and TRBJ2-1; weak D call: TRBD1 (5 bases). Deletions cut 3 bases from V and 5 bases from J, with 8 bases between. CDR1 is SGHNT, CDR2 YENEEA, per germline. This CDR3 spans 13 amino acids. In DNA form, the CDR3 reads TGTGCCAGCAGCTTCTTAGGGGACAATGAGCAGTTCTTC. Its translation is CASSFLGDNEQFF.